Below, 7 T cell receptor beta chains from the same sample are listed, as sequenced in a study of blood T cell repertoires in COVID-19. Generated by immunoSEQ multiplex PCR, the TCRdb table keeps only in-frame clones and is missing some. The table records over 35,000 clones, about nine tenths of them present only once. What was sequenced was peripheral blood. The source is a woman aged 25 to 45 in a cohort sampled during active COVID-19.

CDR3 DNA sequence: TGTGCCACCAGTGATCAATCGCCTGTGGGGCAGGGGGAATCACCCCTCCACTTT. Protein: CATSDQSPVGQGESPLHF. The rearrangement uses TRBV24-1 and TRBJ1-6; 7 bases line up with TRBD1. Trimming took 3 bases from V and 10 from J; bases not matched to a gene: 17. The germline V gene encodes CDR1 KGHDR and CDR2 SFDVKD. The CDR3 sequence is 18 residues long.

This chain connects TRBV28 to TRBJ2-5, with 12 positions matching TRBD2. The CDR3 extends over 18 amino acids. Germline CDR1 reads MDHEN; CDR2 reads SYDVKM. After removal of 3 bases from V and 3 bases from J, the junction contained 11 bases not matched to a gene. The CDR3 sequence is CASSFFGLAGTVKETQYF. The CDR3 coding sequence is TGTGCCAGCAGTTTTTTCGGACTAGCGGGAACAGTCAAAGAGACCCAGTACTTC. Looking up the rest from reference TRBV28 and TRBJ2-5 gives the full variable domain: DVKVTQSSRYLVKRTGEKVFLECVQDMDHENMFWYRQDPGLGLRLIYFSYDVKMKEKGDIPEGYSVSREKKERFSLILESASTNQTSMYLCASSFFGLAGTVKETQYFGPGTRLLVL.

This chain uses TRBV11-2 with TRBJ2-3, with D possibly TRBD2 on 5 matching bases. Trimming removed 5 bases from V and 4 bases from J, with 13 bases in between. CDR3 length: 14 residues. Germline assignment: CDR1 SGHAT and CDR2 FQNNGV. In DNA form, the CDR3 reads TGTGCCAGCAGCGCTGGACTGGTATCAGATACGCAGTATTTT. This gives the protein CASSAGLVSDTQYF.

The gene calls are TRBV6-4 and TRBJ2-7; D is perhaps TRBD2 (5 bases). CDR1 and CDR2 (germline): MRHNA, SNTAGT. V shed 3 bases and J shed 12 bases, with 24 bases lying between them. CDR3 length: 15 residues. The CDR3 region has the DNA TGTGCCAGCAGTGAAGGCGGGCGTCTCCCTAAGCCGCCGTACTTC. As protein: CASSEGGRLPKPPYF.

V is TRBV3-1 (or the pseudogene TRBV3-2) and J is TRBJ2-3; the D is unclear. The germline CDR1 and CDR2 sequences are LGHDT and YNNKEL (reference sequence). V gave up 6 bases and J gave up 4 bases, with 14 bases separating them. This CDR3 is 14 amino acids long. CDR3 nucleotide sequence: TGTGCCAGCAGGCGTTCTTCGGCGGCAGATACGCAGTATTTT. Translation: CASRRSSAADTQYF.

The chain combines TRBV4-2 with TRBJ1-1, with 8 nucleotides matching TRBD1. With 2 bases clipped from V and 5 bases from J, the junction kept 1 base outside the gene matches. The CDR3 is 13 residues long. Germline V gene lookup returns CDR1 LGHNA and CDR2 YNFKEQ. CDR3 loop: CASSQQGATEAFF. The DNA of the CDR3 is TGTGCCAGCAGCCAACAGGGGGCGACTGAAGCTTTCTTT.

The CDR3, as DNA: TGTGCCAGCAGCTTAGCTTCAGGGGTGAGAGAGCAGTACTTC. Translating it yields CASSLASGVREQYF. The chain carries TRBV7-9 and TRBJ2-7; a weak D match, TRBD1 (6 bases). The V end lost 0 bases, the J end lost 7 bases, and 13 bases lay between the germline ends. Germline V gene data show CDR1 as SEHNR and CDR2 as FQNEAQ (reference sequence). This CDR3 has 14 amino acids.